The 15 T cell receptor beta chains below all came from one sample that was sequenced in a study of blood T cells in healthy people across ages. Alongside a J-beta primer mix, a sample-barcoded 5' primer served in a second PCR lasting about 7 to 12 cycles. TCRdb reprocessed the 5' RACE reads with MiXCR, giving one entry per CDR3 protein. The sample shows some 710,000 distinct CDR3 sequences, about 42% of them seen only once. The sequenced sample consisted of blood. These receptors all come from a man aged 80 or over in good health.

DNA for the CDR3: TGTGCCAGCAGCGCGGCGGGAGGACGGGTCAATGAGCAGTTCTTC. Translated: CASSAAGGRVNEQFF. This chain uses TRBV28 with TRBJ2-1; TRBD2 aligns across 8 bases. The CDR3 has 15 amino acids. Germline CDR1 and CDR2: MDHEN and SYDVKM. V shed 6 bases and J 6 bases; nucleotides not matched to a gene: 10.

This chain uses TRBV14 with TRBJ1-1; D is perhaps TRBD1 (5 bases). The V gene's germline CDR1 is SGHDN and CDR2 FVKESK. The CDR3 is 13 amino acids. The V end was cut by 4 bases, the J end by 4 bases, with 10 bases between. DNA of the CDR3: TGTGCCAGCAGCCCAGGGCTAGGCACTGAAGCTTTCTTT. Residues: CASSPGLGTEAFF.

The chain uses TRBV7-3 and TRBJ2-3; D unresolved. The CDR3 is 15 residues long. Germline V gene sequence: CDR1 SGHTA, CDR2 FQGTGA. V dropped 0 bases and J dropped 0 bases, with 7 bases sitting between them. The DNA of the CDR3 is TGTGCCAGCAGCTTAACACCCGCTAGCACAGATACGCAGTATTTT. It is translated as CASSLTPASTDTQYF. The variable domain in full, completed from reference TRBV7-3 and TRBJ2-3, reads GAGVSQTPSNKVTEKGKYVELRCDPISGHTALYWYRQSLGQGPEFLIYFQGTGAADDSGLPNDRFFAVRPEGSVSTLKIQRTERGDSAVYLCASSLTPASTDTQYFGPGTRLTVL.

This clonotype was picked up a small number of times. V gene TRBV7-2 combines with J gene TRBJ2-3; D is uncertain. This CDR3 is built from 13 residues. Trimming removed 5 bases at V and 4 bases at J, with 10 bases between. Germline-derived CDR1 and CDR2 are SGHTA and FQGNSA. The CDR3 DNA is TGTGCCAGCAGCCCCTCTTTACCAGATACGCAGTATTTT. This translates into CASSPSLPDTQYF.

To note about this clonotype: The junction does not match germline at one end; this may be a read error. V gene TRBV29-1 combines with J gene TRBJ1-1; no clear D. The germline CDR1 and CDR2 sequences are SQVTM and ANQGSEA. CDR3 length: 14 residues. This CDR3 is CSVEVVRRNTKAFF. The CDR3 DNA sequence: TGCAGCGTTGAAGTGGTCAGAAGAAACACTAAAGCTTTCTTT.

The chain uses TRBV30 and TRBJ2-7; no firm D call. The germline CDR1 and CDR2 sequences are GTSNPN and SVGIG (reference sequence). This CDR3 contains 13 residues. V lost 7 bases and J 2 bases, leaving 15 bases between the germline ends. The CDR3 here is CASFSFDAYEQYF. The CDR3 coding sequence is TGTGCCTCCTTCTCCTTTGACGCCTACGAGCAGTACTTC.

The rearrangement links TRBV7-2 to TRBJ2-5; 15 bases are shared with TRBD2. Germline V gives CDR1 SGHTA, CDR2 FQGNSA. V lost 5 bases, J lost 11 bases, and 18 bases stayed unmatched. CDR3 size: 18 residues. CDR3 sequence reads: CASSPQGGLAGGLNEQYF. For the CDR3, the DNA is TGTGCCAGCAGCCCCCAGGGGGGACTAGCGGGAGGCCTTAATGAGCAGTACTTC.

The rearrangement joins TRBV25-1 to TRBJ2-7; D remains ambiguous. CDR3 size: 11 residues. Germline CDR1 reads MGHDK; CDR2 reads SYGVNS. V was pared by 7 bases and J by 4 bases, with 8 bases between. The CDR3 loop is CASTLYYEQYF. The CDR3 DNA reads as TGTGCCAGCACTTTATATTACGAGCAGTACTTC.

The rearrangement uses TRBV20-1 and TRBJ2-5; D unclear. Trimming removed 3 bases at V and 0 bases at J, with 14 bases between. Germline assignment: CDR1 DFQATT and CDR2 SNEGSKA (reference sequence). This CDR3 has 15 amino acids. CDR3 loop: CSARKPRQNQETQYF. The CDR3 coding sequence is TGCAGTGCTAGGAAGCCTCGACAAAACCAAGAGACCCAGTACTTC.

The count of this clonotype is one. J is TRBJ2-1 and V is TRBV19, with 11 bases that match TRBD1. The CDR3 extends over 12 amino acids. Germline values: CDR1 LNHDA, CDR2 SQIVND (reference sequence). The ends lost 9 bases at V and 8 bases at J; junction bases unmatched: 3. CDR3 nucleotide sequence: TGTGCCAGCCGGGACAGGGGGGATGAGCAGTTCTTC. As protein: CASRDRGDEQFF.

This clonotype came up a few times. This chain uses TRBV29-1 with TRBJ2-5; TRBD1 aligns across 7 bases. Germline V gene lookup returns CDR1 SQVTM and CDR2 ANQGSEA. CDR3 length: 14 residues. V was clipped by 1 base and J by 1 base; unmatched bases: 3. In nucleotides, the CDR3 is TGCAGCGTTGAAGGCCGGACAGGCCAAGAGACCCAGTACTTC. Translated, it gives CSVEGRTGQETQYF.

The CDR3 DNA reads TGTGCCAGCAGTTACAGTAGCGGGGGGGCCTACAATGAGCAGTTCTTC. Amino acids: CASSYSSGGAYNEQFF. J is TRBJ2-1 and V is TRBV7-2; 11 positions match TRBD2. CDR3 length: 16 residues. CDR1 is SGHTA, CDR2 FQGNSA, per germline. V lost 6 bases and J lost 2; bases outside the gene matches: 6.

The V gene is TRBV20-1, the J gene TRBJ1-5; possibly TRBD1 for D (5 bases). V dropped 0 bases and J dropped 1 base, with 10 bases sitting between them. The CDR3 runs 15 residues. Germline V gene data show CDR1 as DFQATT and CDR2 as SNEGSKA (reference sequence). The CDR3 DNA sequence: TGCAGTGCTAGAGACCCATGGGACAGCAATCAGCCCCAGCATTTT. It specifies CSARDPWDSNQPQHF.

This clonotype was picked up a small number of times. One end of the junction fails to match germline, which may point to a read error. The rearrangement links TRBV20-1 to TRBJ2-7; the D gene could be TRBD1 or TRBD2 (6 bases each). In germline, CDR1 is DFQATT, CDR2 SNEGSKA (reference sequence). The CDR3 has 15 residues. CDR3 coding DNA: TGCAGTGCAAGAGGGGGGCAGGGGATATCCTACGAGCAGTACTTC. Its protein is CSARGGQGISYEQYF.

This clonotype was seen ten or more times. The rearrangement uses TRBV20-1 and TRBJ2-4; D is uncertain. Trimming removed 3 bases at V and 3 bases at J, with 6 bases between. Germline V gene sequence: CDR1 DFQATT, CDR2 SNEGSKA (reference sequence). The CDR3 sequence is 12 residues long. DNA of the CDR3: TGCAGTGCTAGCGAAGGCAAAAACATTCAGTACTTC. The encoded protein is CSASEGKNIQYF.